Listed below are T cell receptor beta chains from one sample, sequenced in a study of blood T cell repertoires in COVID-19. Sequenced by immunoSEQ multiplex PCR; TCRdb stores in-frame clones only, minus some. The table shows 250,000 to 300,000 clones, with roughly 80% occurring only once. The sample comprised peripheral blood. These receptors came from a man aged 60-69 years who had recovered from COVID-19. The CDR3 runs from the conserved cysteine through the conserved F or W. D genes are given only for firm matches. The size field is filled for only some rows; it gives once, few, many or a size class.

TGCGCCAGCAGCTCGGGACTAGCGGGAACGAACACCGGGGAGCTGTTTTTT,CASSSGLAGTNTGELFF,TRBJ2-2,few,TRBD2,TRBV5-1
TGTGCCAGCAGCTCGGGACTACCCGGGGAGCTGTTTTTT,CASSSGLPGELFF,TRBJ2-2,NA,TRBD2,TRBV13
TGTGCCAGCAGTGAACGGGGGGCTCATGGCTACACCTTC,CASSERGAHGYTF,TRBJ1-2,NA,NA,TRBV6-1
TGTGCCAGCAGCTTAGACATAGCGGCGGCCTACGAGCAGTACTTC,CASSLDIAAAYEQYF,TRBJ2-7,once,NA,TRBV11-2
TGTGCCAGCAGCTTAGCGCAGACCTACGAGCAGTACTTC,CASSLAQTYEQYF,TRBJ2-7,once,NA,TRBV7-8
TGTGCCAGACCCGCAGGGCCTAACTATGGCTACACCTTC,CARPAGPNYGYTF,TRBJ1-2,NA,NA,TRBV21-1
TGTGCCAGCAGTAGGGGGACCGCTGAAGCTTTCTTT,CASSRGTAEAFF,TRBJ1-1,once,NA,TRBV6-5
TGTGCCAGCAGCCAAGTCCCCGCCGCGCGAGGATCACCCCTCCACTTT,CASSQVPAARGSPLHF,TRBJ1-6,NA,NA,TRBV4-2
TGTGCCAGTAAAGTGGCCGGGAACCAAGAGACCCAGTACTTC,CASKVAGNQETQYF,TRBJ2-5,NA,NA,TRBV19
TGTGCCAGCAGCCTCCGGACATTCGGAGGGGAAAAACTGTTTTTT,CASSLRTFGGEKLFF,TRBJ1-4,NA,NA,TRBV3-1/TRBV3-2
TGTGCCAGCAGACTCCAGAGGAACTATGGCTACACCTTC,CASRLQRNYGYTF,TRBJ1-2,NA,NA,TRBV6-5
TGTGCCAGCATGGGACAGGGGTCCTACAATGAGCAGTTCTTC,CASMGQGSYNEQFF,TRBJ2-1,NA,TRBD1,TRBV6-5
TGTGCCAGCAGCTTGGCCTCATGGGGCCTCAACTTC,CASSLASWGLNF,TRBJ2-5,NA,NA,TRBV5-4
TGTGCCAGCAGTCTCACGACAGGCGGCACCTTC,CASSLTTGGTF,TRBJ1-2,NA,NA,TRBV27
TGTGCCAGCAGTTTAAGGGGGAGCTACACCTTC,CASSLRGSYTF,TRBJ1-2,NA,NA,TRBV12-3/TRBV12-4
TGTGCCAGCAGCCCCCGAGTTCTTAACTATGGCTACACCTTC,CASSPRVLNYGYTF,TRBJ1-2,NA,NA,TRBV3-1/TRBV3-2
TGTGCCAGCAGCTTAGAAGTGAGGCAGGGGGAAAGCACCGGGGAGCTGTTTTTT,CASSLEVRQGESTGELFF,TRBJ2-2,NA,TRBD1,TRBV11-2
TGTGCCTGGACCCAGGAGGCTTTACCCCTCCACTTT,CAWTQEALPLHF,TRBJ1-6,once,NA,TRBV30
TGTGCCAGCAGCTCGTCAAGGAGCACCATATATTTT,CASSSSRSTIYF,TRBJ1-3,NA,NA,TRBV13
TGCGCCAGCAGCGCCCAGGGGGGAGGTGAGACCCAGTACTTC,CASSAQGGGETQYF,TRBJ2-5,NA,NA,TRBV4-1
TGTGCCTGGAGCCCTAACCAGGGCGTCTATGGCTACACCTTC,CAWSPNQGVYGYTF,TRBJ1-2,NA,NA,TRBV30
TGCGCCAGCAGGCCCTGGACAGGGGAGATCACCGGGGAGCTGTTTTTT,CASRPWTGEITGELFF,TRBJ2-2,NA,TRBD1,TRBV5-1
TGTGCCAGCAGCGCAACCCCTTTTGGGACAGGACCCCGCTTCTATGGCTACACCTTC,CASSATPFGTGPRFYGYTF,TRBJ1-2,NA,TRBD1,TRBV9
TGTGCCACCAGCACCGGGACTCATAACAATGAGCAGTTCTTC,CATSTGTHNNEQFF,TRBJ2-1,NA,NA,TRBV15
TGCAGCGTTGCCCCCGGACAAAACACCATATATTTT,CSVAPGQNTIYF,TRBJ1-3,NA,NA,TRBV29-1
TGCAGTGCCTCCGGGACAGCTGAAGCTTTCTTT,CSASGTAEAFF,TRBJ1-1,NA,TRBD1,TRBV20-1
TGTGCCAGCAGCGTAAGGACTCCGTCATCCTACAATGAGCAGTTCTTC,CASSVRTPSSYNEQFF,TRBJ2-1,NA,NA,TRBV7-2
TGTGCCAGCAGCTCGGGGGTAAACACTGAAGCTTTCTTT,CASSSGVNTEAFF,TRBJ1-1,few,NA,TRBV7-3
TGCGCCAGCAGCTTGGCTTCAGGGAACAACTATGGCTACACCTTC,CASSLASGNNYGYTF,TRBJ1-2,NA,NA,TRBV5-1
TGTGCCAGCAGCCAAGGCAGGGACACTAACTATGGCTACACCTTC,CASSQGRDTNYGYTF,TRBJ1-2,NA,NA,TRBV3-1/TRBV3-2
TGTGCCAGCAGCTTAGGACAGGGGGCGTTTAGGTATGGCTACACCTTC,CASSLGQGAFRYGYTF,TRBJ1-2,few,TRBD1,TRBV7-2
TGTGCCAGCAGCCTGGACAGGGGGAACACCGGGGAGCTGTTTTTT,CASSLDRGNTGELFF,TRBJ2-2,NA,TRBD1,TRBV7-3
TGTGCCGGTGCTGGAGGGAGCTCCTACAATGAGCAGTTCTTC,CAGAGGSSYNEQFF,TRBJ2-1,NA,NA,TRBV28
TGTGCCAGCGCCATGAACAGTGGAAACACCGGGGAGCTGTTTTTT,CASAMNSGNTGELFF,TRBJ2-2,NA,NA,TRBV6-5
TGTGCCAGCAGCCGCGGGACAGGGGGGGTCACAGATACGCAGTATTTT,CASSRGTGGVTDTQYF,TRBJ2-3,once,TRBD1,TRBV9
TGTGCCAGCAGTGCAGGGGGTTACTCTGGAAACACCATATATTTT,CASSAGGYSGNTIYF,TRBJ1-3,NA,TRBD1,TRBV2
TGTGCCAGCCAGGCGGGAGGGCCCTTTGAGCAGTTCTTC,CASQAGGPFEQFF,TRBJ2-1,NA,TRBD2,TRBV12-3/TRBV12-4
TGTGCCAGCAGTTTTTGGGGGGGTAACTATGGCTACACCTTC,CASSFWGGNYGYTF,TRBJ1-2,NA,NA,TRBV28
TGTGCCACAGGTCCGGGACACTACTCTGGGGCCAACGTCCTGACTTTC,CATGPGHYSGANVLTF,TRBJ2-6,NA,NA,TRBV24-1
TGCGCCAGCAGCTTGGGGGGCCCGGGTCGGACTGAAGCTTTCTTT,CASSLGGPGRTEAFF,TRBJ1-1,NA,NA,TRBV5-1
TGTGCCAGTAGCCATCCCGGAGGGGCAGTTGGCACTGAAGCTTTCTTT,CASSHPGGAVGTEAFF,TRBJ1-1,NA,NA,TRBV19
TGTGCCAGCGGGAGGCTAAACAATGAGCAGTTCTTC,CASGRLNNEQFF,TRBJ2-1,few,NA,TRBV6-5
TGTGCCAGCAGTTACTTGAGCAGCACAGATACGCAGTATTTT,CASSYLSSTDTQYF,TRBJ2-3,NA,NA,TRBV6-5